This T cell receptor (beta chain) was recorded in a study of cytomegalovirus exposure and HLA in healthy donors. Regarding this clone: What it binds is unknown.

Study outcomes and limitations: Altogether, 160 or so TCR beta chains were recorded as cytomegalovirus-associated. A few of the chains that were CMV-associated were confirmed in vitro to be specific for CMV antigens. The study found most TCR sequences rare, yet found some public TCRs in many donors.

There are 16 residues in the CDR3. CDR1 is SGHTA and CDR2 is FQGNSA in the germline V gene. V was clipped by 3 bases and J by 5 bases; unmatched bases: 12. With 60 Vbeta and 13 Jbeta primers, the PCR was carried out. Clones were read by immunoSEQ multiplex PCR, and TCRdb kept only the in-frame ones, dropping some. In the table there are tens of thousands of clones, 78% of which are singletons. The chain links TRBV7-2 to TRBJ1-2; 7 bases are a match to TRBD1. This TCR derives from a man aged 40-49 years in good health and CMV-seronegative. The sequenced sample consisted of PBMCs. The CDR3 reads CASSLEIDRVFYGYTF. Here the CDR3 DNA reads TGTGCCAGCAGCTTGGAAATCGACAGGGTCTTTTATGGCTACACCTTC.